Shown below are 9 T cell receptor beta chains from a single sample sequenced in a study of TIL therapy for anti-PD-1-resistant metastatic lung cancer. Specified time point: pre-treatment sample, taken before nivolumab and TIL therapy. The tumor samples were excised metastases, mostly pleural nodules or supraclavicular lymph nodes. The immunoSEQ assay was v3. Assay: immunoSEQ multiplex PCR; the TCRdb copy retains only in-frame clones and omits some. The sample records approximately 92,000 clones, about three fifths being singletons. Sequences were derived from tumor tissue, sampled at baseline. The receptor set was obtained from a person aged 25 to 85 with non-small cell lung cancer.

This sequence joins TRBV18 and TRBJ2-1; TRBD1 agrees at 10 bases. Losses at the gene ends were 1 base for V and 11 bases for J; bases not matched to a gene: 8. Germline-derived CDR1 and CDR2 are KGHSH and LQKENI. This CDR3 has 15 residues. CDR3 coding DNA: TGTGCCAGCTCACCACGGACAGGGGGATGGGATCAGCAGTTCTTC. It is translated as CASSPRTGGWDQQFF.

The chain has TRBV24-1 and TRBJ2-1; D is possibly TRBD1 or TRBD2 (5 bases each). The V and J ends lost 2 bases and 10 bases respectively, with 8 bases between them. CDR1 is KGHDR, CDR2 SFDVKD, per germline. The CDR3 loop spans 12 amino acids. CDR3 coding DNA: TGTGCCACCAGTGATTGGGGGAAGGAGCAGTTCTTC. Amino acids: CATSDWGKEQFF.

This clone was seen a few times. V usage is TRBV4-2 and J usage is TRBJ2-1; 10 bases are shared with TRBD2. Trimming at V came to 0 bases and at J to 0 bases, leaving 8 bases not matched to a gene. This CDR3 comprises 19 residues. The germline gives CDR1 LGHNA, CDR2 YNFKEQ. DNA of the CDR3: TGTGCCAGCAGCCAAGATCTACTAGCGGGACGTCGCTCCTACAATGAGCAGTTCTTC. This encodes CASSQDLLAGRRSYNEQFF.

This sequence joins TRBV7-2 and TRBJ2-1, with 8 positions matching TRBD1. The junction had 2 bases not matched to a gene; V was cut back by 1 base and J by 3 bases. There are 15 residues in the CDR3. CDR1 is SGHTA, CDR2 FQGNSA, per germline. CDR3 amino acids: CASSLGGQDYNEQFF. As DNA, the CDR3 is TGTGCCAGCAGCTTAGGGGGACAGGACTACAATGAGCAGTTCTTC.

The V gene is TRBV30, the J gene TRBJ2-3; D gene unclear. CDR3 length: 14 amino acids. Germline loops: CDR1 GTSNPN, CDR2 SVGIG (reference sequence). Deletions cut 0 bases from V and 2 bases from J, with 9 bases between. The CDR3 DNA follows: TGTGCCTGGAGTGTATCTCGTCTCACAGATACGCAGTATTTT. As protein: CAWSVSRLTDTQYF.

This chain connects TRBV5-1 to TRBJ1-3; no firm D call. CDR3 length: 16 residues. Trimming cost V 4 bases and J 0 bases, with 14 bases left between them. Germline CDR1 and CDR2: SGHRS and YFSETQ. CDR3 residues: CASSPLNLGSGNTIYF. As DNA, the CDR3 is TGCGCCAGCAGCCCCCTGAACCTAGGCTCTGGAAACACCATATATTTT. Together with reference TRBV5-1 and TRBJ1-3, the CDR3 gives the full variable domain: KAGVTQTPRYLIKTRGQQVTLSCSPISGHRSVSWYQQTPGQGLQFLFEYFSETQRNKGNFPGRFSGRQFSNSRSEMNVSTLELGDSALYLCASSPLNLGSGNTIYFGEGSWLTVV.

V and J are TRBV6-5 and TRBJ2-5; D is unclear. The CDR3 extends over 14 amino acids. Germline CDR1 and CDR2: MNHEY and SVGAGI. Trimming left V 0 bases short and J 4 bases short, with 9 bases between. The CDR3 reads CASSYSAKAETQYF. The CDR3 DNA reads as TGTGCCAGCAGTTACTCGGCGAAAGCAGAGACCCAGTACTTC.

This clone was detected only a few times. This rearrangement joins TRBV9 to TRBJ2-2; a weak D match, TRBD1 (6 bases). This CDR3 spans 16 amino acids. The V end was cut by 1 base, the J end by 4 bases, with 14 bases between. The germline gives CDR1 SGDLS, CDR2 YYNGEE. Written as DNA, the CDR3 is TGTGCCAGCAGCGTAACACAGGGACGGTCCACCGGGGAGCTGTTTTTT. Translation gives CASSVTQGRSTGELFF.

The rearrangement uses TRBV9 and TRBJ2-5; 9 nucleotides agree with TRBD2. Losses at the gene ends were 4 bases for V and 0 bases for J; bases not matched to a gene: 7. This CDR3 is built from 16 residues. Germline V gene sequence: CDR1 SGDLS, CDR2 YYNGEE. The CDR3 here is CASSLSGGTYQETQYF. CDR3 in DNA: TGTGCCAGCAGCCTAAGCGGGGGGACGTACCAAGAGACCCAGTACTTC.